A single sample is the source of the 20 T cell receptor beta chains below, sequenced in a study of blood T cell repertoires in COVID-19. Data came from immunoSEQ multiplex PCR; TCRdb stores just in-frame clones and leaves some out. The sample carries 150,000 to 200,000 clones, approximately 90% recorded once. The specimen was peripheral blood. Source of these receptors: a human donor in a cohort sampled during active COVID-19.

Only a few counts were recorded for this clone. The chain combines TRBV7-9 with TRBJ1-6; 8 positions match TRBD1. This CDR3 has 15 amino acids. J was trimmed by 6 bases and V by 1 base; bases with no gene match: 2. Germline assignment: CDR1 SEHNR and CDR2 FQNEAQ (reference sequence). CDR3 amino acids: CASSLVQGANSPLHF. The CDR3 nucleotides read TGTGCCAGCAGCTTAGTGCAGGGGGCTAATTCACCCCTCCACTTT.

The chain carries TRBV2 and TRBJ2-3, with TRBD2 matching 10 bases. Trimming cost V 2 bases and J 3 bases; bases outside gene matches: 8. Germline-derived CDR1 and CDR2 are SNHLY and FYNNEI. The CDR3 spans 17 residues. CDR3 amino acids: CASSEWDSGGLTDTQYF. The CDR3, as DNA: TGTGCCAGCAGTGAATGGGATAGCGGGGGGTTAACAGATACGCAGTATTTT.

The table lists this clone with a few counts. V and J are TRBV7-2 and TRBJ1-1; 8 bases line up with TRBD1. V was clipped by 2 bases and J by 5 bases; unmatched bases: 10. Germline V gene data show CDR1 as SGHTA and CDR2 as FQGNSA. This CDR3 region has 16 residues. The CDR3 sequence is CASSLPGQGAGTEAFF. DNA for the CDR3: TGTGCCAGCAGCTTACCGGGGCAGGGGGCGGGGACTGAAGCTTTCTTT.

This chain links TRBV25-1 with TRBJ2-4; perhaps TRBD1 as D (5 bases). Trimming removed 1 base at V and 0 bases at J, with 13 bases between. The CDR3 covers 17 residues. Germline CDR1 MGHDK, CDR2 SYGVNS. In DNA form, the CDR3 reads TGTGCCAGCAGTGAATCTGGACAACCCATAGCCAAAAACATTCAGTACTTC. This codes for CASSESGQPIAKNIQYF.

V usage is TRBV7-9 and J usage is TRBJ1-4; possibly TRBD1 for D (6 bases). Germline CDR1 SEHNR, CDR2 FQNEAQ (reference sequence). V lost 4 bases and J lost 3, with 12 bases in between. The CDR3 contains 15 residues. The CDR3 reads CASSSGQQANEKLFF. CDR3 nucleotides: TGTGCCAGCAGCTCCGGACAGCAAGCTAATGAAAAACTGTTTTTT.

This clone was seen just once. The genes are TRBV13 and TRBJ2-7, with 12 bases lining up with TRBD1. Unmatched junction bases numbered 2, after V lost 2 bases and J lost 6 bases. The CDR3 loop spans 14 amino acids. CDR1 is PRHDT, CDR2 FYEKMQ, per germline (reference sequence). Here the CDR3 DNA reads TGTGCCAGCAGCTTATGGGACAGGGGGCTCGAGCAGTACTTC. Protein product: CASSLWDRGLEQYF.

The chain has TRBV2 and TRBJ1-1; 9 positions agree with TRBD1. V dropped 4 bases and J dropped 5; count of bases not matched to a gene: 11. Germline CDR1 is SNHLY and CDR2 is FYNNEI. The CDR3 is 16 amino acids. CDR3 nucleotides: TGTGCCAGCAGTGGCTACCCGACAGGGGGAAATACTGAAGCTTTCTTT. Translating it yields CASSGYPTGGNTEAFF.

CDR3 sequence (DNA): TGTGCCAGCAGCGTAGGCGGGAACTCCGGAGAGCAGTACTTC. Encoded protein: CASSVGGNSGEQYF. This chain connects TRBV9 to TRBJ2-7, with D possibly matching TRBD2 (6 bases). Germline values: CDR1 SGDLS, CDR2 YYNGEE. Trimming shortened V by 0 bases and J by 7 bases, and 14 bases separated the two germline ends. This CDR3 region has 14 residues.

CDR3 protein: CSVEDPFRLEQYF. In DNA form, the CDR3 reads TGCAGCGTTGAAGATCCGTTCCGACTCGAGCAGTACTTC. This chain connects TRBV29-1 to TRBJ2-7; D ambiguous. CDR1 is SQVTM and CDR2 is ANQGSEA in the germline V gene. The V and J ends lost 0 bases and 6 bases respectively, with 12 bases between them. The CDR3 length is 13 residues.

V and J are TRBV9 and TRBJ2-7, with TRBD1 matching 7 bases. The V gene end was trimmed by 4 bases and the J gene end by 5 bases; junction bases not matched to a gene: 9. The CDR3 is 14 amino acids. The germline gives CDR1 SGDLS, CDR2 YYNGEE. CDR3 amino acids: CASSPRTGTDEQYF. The CDR3 DNA is TGTGCCAGCAGCCCCCGGACAGGCACAGACGAGCAGTACTTC.

The chain is built from TRBV7-9 and TRBJ2-1; 8 bases fit TRBD1. Germline CDR1 is SEHNR and CDR2 is FQNEAQ (reference sequence). CDR3 length: 16 residues. After removal of 5 bases from V and 0 bases from J, the junction contained 6 bases not matched to a gene. DNA of the CDR3: TGTGCCAGCAGCCCGCGGACAGGGAGCTCCTACAATGAGCAGTTCTTC. Translating it yields CASSPRTGSSYNEQFF.

The CDR3 region is CASSQARQGGGGLGGYTF. The CDR3 coding sequence is TGTGCCAGCAGCCAAGCCCGACAGGGAGGTGGCGGCTTAGGTGGCTACACCTTC. The chain combines TRBV3-1 (or the pseudogene TRBV3-2) with TRBJ1-2, with TRBD1 matching 7 bases. V gave up 1 base and J gave up 7 bases; unmatched junction bases: 18. CDR3 size: 18 residues. In germline, CDR1 is LGHDT, CDR2 YNNKEL (reference sequence).

The V call is TRBV28, the J call TRBJ2-7; 8 bases agree with TRBD1. Per germline, CDR1 MDHEN and CDR2 SYDVKM. J lost 5 bases, V lost 2 bases, and 5 bases had no gene match. The CDR3 loop spans 14 amino acids. The CDR3 spells CASSLGQGKNEQYF. As DNA, the CDR3 is TGTGCCAGCAGTTTAGGACAGGGTAAAAACGAGCAGTACTTC. Drawing the rest from reference TRBV28 and TRBJ2-7, the complete variable domain is DVKVTQSSRYLVKRTGEKVFLECVQDMDHENMFWYRQDPGLGLRLIYFSYDVKMKEKGDIPEGYSVSREKKERFSLILESASTNQTSMYLCASSLGQGKNEQYFGPGTRLTVT.

The chain couples TRBV7-8 to TRBJ2-7; the match to TRBD2 covers 9 bases. Trimming cost V 1 base and J 3 bases; bases outside gene matches: 4. The germline gives CDR1 SGHVS, CDR2 FQNEAQ. This CDR3 spans 15 amino acids. The CDR3 nucleotides are TGTGCCAGCAGCTTAGAAGTAGCGGGGGTCTACGAGCAGTACTTC. Protein product: CASSLEVAGVYEQYF.

V usage is TRBV30 and J usage is TRBJ2-1; TRBD1 agrees at 7 bases. V dropped 1 base and J dropped 7; count of bases not matched to a gene: 7. The CDR3 has 14 amino acids. The germline gives CDR1 GTSNPN, CDR2 SVGIG (reference sequence). CDR3 sequence (DNA): TGTGCCTGGAGTGAAAAGACAGGGAAGAATGAGCAGTTCTTC. This gives the protein CAWSEKTGKNEQFF.

The chain carries TRBV18 and TRBJ2-7; 9 bases match TRBD1. Germline V gene lookup returns CDR1 KGHSH and CDR2 LQKENI. V shed 4 bases, J shed 5 bases, and the junction held 0 bases outside the gene matches. The CDR3 length is 12 residues. The CDR3 loop is CASSRDRDEQYF. The CDR3 DNA sequence: TGTGCCAGCTCACGGGACAGGGACGAGCAGTACTTC.

This clone occurred once. The chain recombines TRBV3-1 (or the pseudogene TRBV3-2) with TRBJ2-1; possibly TRBD2 for D (6 bases). Trimming shortened V by 0 bases and J by 3 bases, and 15 bases separated the two germline ends. This CDR3 spans 17 amino acids. Per the germline V gene, CDR1 is LGHDT and CDR2 is YNNKEL (reference sequence). The CDR3 here is CASSQEKGGTGYNEQFF. The CDR3 nucleotides read TGTGCCAGCAGCCAAGAAAAGGGAGGCACCGGCTACAATGAGCAGTTCTTC.

This sequence joins TRBV5-1 and TRBJ2-2, with D possibly being TRBD2 (6 bases). V was pared by 4 bases and J by 0 bases, with 13 bases between. CDR1 SGHRS and CDR2 YFSETQ come from the germline V gene. This CDR3 has 16 residues. CDR3 loop: CASSLGGTSNTGELFF. In DNA form, the CDR3 reads TGCGCCAGCAGCCTCGGGGGAACCTCGAACACCGGGGAGCTGTTTTTT.

The J gene is TRBJ1-6, the V gene TRBV3-1 (or the pseudogene TRBV3-2); 9 bases align to TRBD1. Germline CDR1 is LGHDT and CDR2 is YNNKEL (reference sequence). This CDR3 is 17 amino acids long. V lost 4 bases, J lost 6 bases, and 10 bases stayed unmatched. CDR3 amino acids: CASSPLARDRANSPLHF. CDR3 in DNA: TGTGCCAGCAGCCCCCTGGCCCGGGACAGGGCTAATTCACCCCTCCACTTT.

This chain links TRBV6-5 with TRBJ1-2, with 9 nucleotides matching TRBD1. V lost 0 bases, J lost 3 bases, and 2 bases stayed unmatched. CDR1 and CDR2 from the germline V gene are MNHEY and SVGAGI. CDR3 length: 15 amino acids. The CDR3 DNA reads as TGTGCCAGCAGTTACTCCGGGACAGGGTACTATGGCTACACCTTC. Its translation: CASSYSGTGYYGYTF.